This TCR beta chain derives from a study of cytomegalovirus exposure and HLA in healthy donors. Use of 60 Vbeta and 13 Jbeta primers characterized the PCR. Assay: immunoSEQ multiplex PCR; the TCRdb copy retains only in-frame clones and omits some. The sample contains about 100,000 clones, roughly 75% of which appear only once. This clone is a singleton in its sample. CDR3 length: 15 amino acids. V lost 3 bases, J lost 3 bases, and 15 bases lay in between. The germline V gene encodes CDR1 MRHNA and CDR2 SNTAGT. The sample taken for sequencing was PBMCs. The chain has TRBV6-4 and TRBJ2-7; no firm D call. This TCR was recovered from a woman aged 18 to 35 in good health and CMV-seropositive. The CDR3 DNA reads as TGTGCCAGCAGTGAGAGACAAGTTCAGAGCTACGAGCAGTACTTC. Encoded protein: CASSERQVQSYEQYF.